The next 28 T cell receptor beta chains were all read from a single sample in a study of OX40 agonist ivuxolimab in advanced cancers. Sequenced by immunoSEQ multiplex PCR; TCRdb stores in-frame clones only, minus some. The data hold tens of thousands of clones, with around 92% observed a single time. Sequencing was performed on CD4+ or CD8+ T cells sorted from blood, taken in a trial of the OX40 agonist ivuxolimab. The receptors here all came from an adult with an advanced solid tumor such as melanoma, head and neck, liver or kidney cancer.

The J gene is TRBJ2-7, the V gene TRBV9, with 7 bases aligning to TRBD2. CDR1 and CDR2 (germline): SGDLS, YYNGEE. This CDR3 contains 14 residues. Trimming at V came to 2 bases and at J to 0 bases, leaving 2 bases not matched to a gene. The CDR3 DNA reads as TGTGCCAGCAGCGTCGGGACTATCTCCTACGAGCAGTACTTC. It encodes CASSVGTISYEQYF.

The chain is built from TRBV5-1 and TRBJ1-2; D is undetermined. CDR1 is SGHRS, CDR2 YFSETQ, per germline. V dropped 1 base and J dropped 4 bases, with 8 bases sitting between them. This CDR3 is 13 amino acids long. DNA for the CDR3: TGCGCCAGCAGCTTGATCCCGAGCTATGGCTACACCTTC. Protein sequence: CASSLIPSYGYTF. The full variable domain, its missing parts supplied by reference TRBV5-1 and TRBJ1-2, is KAGVTQTPRYLIKTRGQQVTLSCSPISGHRSVSWYQQTPGQGLQFLFEYFSETQRNKGNFPGRFSGRQFSNSRSEMNVSTLELGDSALYLCASSLIPSYGYTFGSGTRLTVV.

The rearrangement links TRBV5-1 to TRBJ2-1, with a possible D match to TRBD2 (5 bases). The CDR3 sequence is 15 residues long. Trimming took off 4 bases at V and 7 bases at J, with 18 bases between the two ends. Looked up from germline, CDR1 is SGHRS and CDR2 is YFSETQ. This CDR3 reads CASSLNTPERNEQFF. Here the CDR3 DNA reads TGCGCCAGCAGCCTAAATACCCCCGAGCGGAATGAGCAGTTCTTC.

This chain connects TRBV6-5 to TRBJ1-1, with 7 bases lining up with TRBD1. Trimming at V came to 0 bases and at J to 1 base, leaving 5 bases not matched to a gene. The CDR3 runs to 16 residues. Germline V gives CDR1 MNHEY, CDR2 SVGAGI. The chain's CDR3 is CASSYSRRTGNTEAFF. DNA for the CDR3: TGTGCCAGCAGTTACTCGAGGAGGACAGGGAACACTGAAGCTTTCTTT.

The chain carries TRBV18 and TRBJ2-7; 10 bases agree with TRBD1. This CDR3 spans 13 amino acids. Trimming removed 3 bases from V and 5 bases from J; junction bases left unmatched: 1. Germline assignment: CDR1 KGHSH and CDR2 LQKENI. This chain's CDR3 is CASSPGTGDEQYF. The CDR3 DNA reads TGTGCCAGCTCACCCGGGACAGGGGACGAGCAGTACTTC.

The gene calls are TRBV4-2 and TRBJ2-7; the D gene is possibly TRBD1 (6 bases). Looked up from germline, CDR1 is LGHNA and CDR2 is YNFKEQ. This CDR3 is 15 amino acids long. Deletions cut 0 bases from V and 7 bases from J, with 16 bases between. CDR3 sequence (DNA): TGTGCCAGCAGCCAAGAGAGGTCAGGGGCTGGAGAGCAGTACTTC. Translated, it gives CASSQERSGAGEQYF.

This clone has more than one count but fewer than ten. The rearrangement uses TRBV6-5 and TRBJ1-6; D not resolved. CDR1 is MNHEY, CDR2 SVGAGI, per germline. The CDR3 sequence is 12 residues long. Deletions cut 2 bases from V and 11 bases from J, with 7 bases between. The CDR3 reads CASSYRKAPLHF. The CDR3 DNA follows: TGTGCCAGCAGTTACAGAAAAGCACCCCTCCACTTT.

The chain combines TRBV10-3 with TRBJ2-3; 11 bases map to TRBD2. J lost 3 bases, V lost 5 bases, and 10 bases had no gene match. Germline CDR1 is ENHRY and CDR2 is SYGVKD. This CDR3 is 17 amino acids long. CDR3 sequence (DNA): TGTGCCATCAGTTTAAAGGAAACTAGCGGGAGAACAGATACGCAGTATTTT. Amino acids: CAISLKETSGRTDTQYF.

The chain uses TRBV11-2 and TRBJ2-3; unclear D gene. CDR1 is SGHAT, CDR2 FQNNGV, per germline. V was cut by 2 bases and J by 6 bases, with 9 bases left in between. CDR3 length: 13 residues. CDR3 nucleotide sequence: TGTGCCAGCAGCTTACCCCAGTCGGATACGCAGTATTTT. Amino acids: CASSLPQSDTQYF.

The CDR3 here is CASSPQGKNTEAFF. The CDR3 bases are TGTGCCAGCTCACCGCAGGGGAAGAACACTGAAGCTTTCTTT. The chain couples TRBV18 to TRBJ1-1, with TRBD1 as a possible D gene (6 bases). The V gene lost 3 bases and the J gene lost 1 base, with 9 bases spanning the gap. The CDR3 is 14 amino acids. CDR1 is KGHSH and CDR2 is LQKENI in the germline V gene.

The chain joins TRBV7-2 to TRBJ1-2; no clear D gene. The CDR3 is 13 amino acids. V lost 5 bases and J lost 3, with 10 bases in between. CDR1 and CDR2 from the germline V gene are SGHTA and FQGNSA. CDR3 region: CASSLDTYYGYTF. CDR3 sequence (DNA): TGTGCCAGCAGCCTTGACACCTACTATGGCTACACCTTC.

This chain connects TRBV9 to TRBJ2-5, with 8 bases identical to TRBD2. The length of the CDR3 is 13 residues. Germline V gives CDR1 SGDLS, CDR2 YYNGEE. The V gene end was trimmed by 2 bases and the J gene end by 5 bases; junction bases not matched to a gene: 2. The chain's CDR3 is CASSVQRGETQYF. The CDR3 region has the DNA TGTGCCAGCAGCGTCCAGCGGGGGGAGACCCAGTACTTC.

This rearrangement joins TRBV6-1 to TRBJ2-6; 7 bases align to TRBD1. The V gene end was trimmed by 2 bases and the J gene end by 0 bases; junction bases not matched to a gene: 4. The V gene's germline CDR1 is MNHNS and CDR2 SASEGT. The CDR3 is made up of 17 amino acids. CDR3 residues: CASSEFDRASGANVLTF. CDR3 nucleotides: TGTGCCAGCAGTGAATTCGACAGGGCCTCTGGGGCCAACGTCCTGACTTTC.

This clone has only a few counts. The chain links TRBV11-2 to TRBJ1-4; D is perhaps TRBD1 (5 bases). With 1 base removed from V and 1 base from J, the gap between germline ends came to 10 bases. The CDR3 consists of 16 residues. Germline assignment: CDR1 SGHAT and CDR2 FQNNGV. CDR3 sequence reads: CASSLGWGGTNEKLFF. The CDR3 nucleotides are TGTGCCAGCAGCTTAGGATGGGGGGGAACTAATGAAAAACTGTTTTTT. Full variable domain (outside the CDR3, taken from reference TRBV11-2 and TRBJ1-4): EAGVAQSPRYKIIEKRQSVAFWCNPISGHATLYWYQQILGQGPKLLIQFQNNGVVDDSQLPKDRFSAERLKGVDSTLKIQPAKLEDSAVYLCASSLGWGGTNEKLFFGSGTQLSVL.

This clone was detected only a few times. The V call is TRBV6-1, the J call TRBJ1-5, with 8 bases lining up with TRBD1. The CDR3 has 15 amino acids. V was clipped by 3 bases and J by 5 bases; unmatched bases: 6. CDR1 is MNHNS and CDR2 is SASEGT in the germline V gene. The CDR3 coding sequence is TGTGCCAGCAGTGATCGACAGGGGACGGATCAGCCCCAGCATTTT. Its translation is CASSDRQGTDQPQHF.

The genes are TRBV19 and TRBJ1-2; D ambiguous. The CDR3 extends over 12 amino acids. Trimming cost V 7 bases and J 4 bases, with 10 bases left between them. Germline CDR1 reads LNHDA; CDR2 reads SQIVND (reference sequence). This CDR3 reads CASIGPIYGYTF. CDR3 coding DNA: TGTGCCAGTATAGGACCAATCTATGGCTACACCTTC.

CDR3 residues: CASSSSGEGYQETQYF. CDR3 DNA sequence: TGTGCCAGCAGTTCTAGCGGGGAGGGGTACCAAGAGACCCAGTACTTC. The chain carries TRBV7-2 and TRBJ2-5; 9 nucleotides match TRBD2. The CDR3 consists of 16 residues. Germline V gene lookup returns CDR1 SGHTA and CDR2 FQGNSA. Trimming removed 6 bases from V and 0 bases from J; junction bases left unmatched: 8.

The chain uses TRBV5-1 and TRBJ1-2; no reliable D call. The CDR3 is made up of 15 amino acids. The germline V gene encodes CDR1 SGHRS and CDR2 YFSETQ. V lost 0 bases to trimming and J lost 4 bases, with 13 bases between them. CDR3: CASSLGWGKFYGYTF. Here the CDR3 DNA reads TGCGCCAGCAGCTTGGGTTGGGGTAAATTCTATGGCTACACCTTC.

The chain carries TRBV5-5 and TRBJ1-1; D is uncertain. CDR3 length: 15 amino acids. Looked up from germline, CDR1 is SGHKS and CDR2 is YYEKEE (reference sequence). V lost 4 bases and J 2 bases, leaving 15 bases between the germline ends. In DNA form, the CDR3 reads TGTGCCAGCAGCCACTCCCCCTCTTATAACACTGAAGCTTTCTTT. Its protein is CASSHSPSYNTEAFF.

The chain has TRBV6-6 and TRBJ2-3; D is tentatively TRBD1 or TRBD2 (5 bases each). V was pared by 4 bases and J by 2 bases, with 13 bases between. CDR3 length equals 15 residues. The V gene's germline CDR1 is MNHNY and CDR2 SVGAGI (reference sequence). The CDR3 DNA reads TGTGCCAGCAGTTTCCCGGGACGGACCACAGATACGCAGTATTTT. As protein: CASSFPGRTTDTQYF.

The chain combines TRBV2 with TRBJ1-1; the D gene is possibly TRBD1 (6 bases). The CDR3 has 12 amino acids. CDR1 is SNHLY, CDR2 FYNNEI, per germline. Trimming stripped 8 bases from V and 6 bases from J, with 13 bases between. Here the CDR3 reads CASGAGAAEAFF. The CDR3 DNA follows: TGTGCCAGCGGTGCAGGGGCCGCTGAAGCTTTCTTT.

This chain joins TRBV10-1 and TRBJ1-5; D uncertain. The V and J ends lost 6 bases and 5 bases respectively, with 5 bases between them. CDR3 length: 11 amino acids. CDR1 and CDR2 from the germline V gene are WNHNN and SYGVQD (reference sequence). For the CDR3, the DNA is TGCGCCAGCAGCTCATATCAGCCCCAGCATTTT. Amino acids: CASSSYQPQHF.

The rearrangement uses TRBV6-5 and TRBJ1-6, with D unclear. Germline loops: CDR1 MNHEY, CDR2 SVGAGI. The CDR3 is made up of 13 amino acids. V was cut by 7 bases and J by 5 bases, with 9 bases left in between. CDR3 DNA: TGTGCCAGCACTCGACAAAATAATTCACCCCTCCACTTT. Translating it yields CASTRQNNSPLHF.

The chain is built from TRBV29-1 and TRBJ1-2; 10 nucleotides agree with TRBD1. The CDR3 loop spans 13 amino acids. Germline loops: CDR1 SQVTM, CDR2 ANQGSEA. The V gene end was trimmed by 6 bases and the J gene end by 4 bases; junction bases not matched to a gene: 5. CDR3 sequence reads: CSVRTGGPYGYTF. The CDR3 DNA sequence: TGCAGCGTCCGGACAGGGGGGCCCTATGGCTACACCTTC. Complete variable domain (other parts from reference TRBV29-1 and TRBJ1-2): SAVISQKPSRDICQRGTSLTIQCQVDSQVTMMFWYRQQPGQSLTLIATANQGSEATYESGFVIDKFPISRPNLTFSTLTVSNMSPEDSSIYLCSVRTGGPYGYTFGSGTRLTVV.

The chain joins TRBV28 to TRBJ2-4; a weak D match, TRBD1 (5 bases). The CDR3 extends over 14 amino acids. The germline V gene encodes CDR1 MDHEN and CDR2 SYDVKM. V was pared by 6 bases and J by 3 bases, with 12 bases between. DNA for the CDR3: TGTGCCAGCAGGATAACAGGTCTCAAAAACATTCAGTACTTC. Translated, it gives CASRITGLKNIQYF.

CDR3 loop: CASSQDDGGYAYEQYF. The CDR3 nucleotides read TGTGCCAGCAGCCAAGATGACGGGGGCTATGCCTACGAGCAGTACTTC. The gene calls are TRBV4-2 and TRBJ2-7, with D perhaps given as TRBD1 or TRBD2 (6 bases each). The germline V gene encodes CDR1 LGHNA and CDR2 YNFKEQ. The CDR3 runs 16 residues. V was cut by 0 bases and J by 2 bases, with 14 bases left in between.

The chain recombines TRBV5-6 with TRBJ2-7; 9 bases map to TRBD1. V shed 7 bases and J 5 bases; nucleotides not matched to a gene: 10. This CDR3 contains 14 residues. CDR1 is SGHDT, CDR2 YYEEEE, per germline. This CDR3 reads CASQQGAHIHEQYF. The CDR3 bases are TGTGCCAGCCAACAGGGGGCGCACATCCACGAGCAGTACTTC. The full variable domain, completed using reference TRBV5-6 and TRBJ2-7, is DAGVTQSPTHLIKTRGQQVTLRCSPKSGHDTVSWYQQALGQGPQFIFQYYEEEERQRGNFPDRFSGHQFPNYSSELNVNALLLGDSALYLCASQQGAHIHEQYFGPGTRLTVT.

The chain has TRBV14 and TRBJ2-7; no definite D call. Germline V gene lookup returns CDR1 SGHDN and CDR2 FVKESK. This CDR3 spans 13 amino acids. V dropped 4 bases and J dropped 1 base, with 8 bases sitting between them. The DNA for the CDR3 is TGTGCCAGCAGCCGGACGGGTTCCTACGAGCAGTACTTC. It is translated as CASSRTGSYEQYF. Using reference TRBV14 and TRBJ2-7 for the parts outside the CDR3, the full variable domain is EAGVTQFPSHSVIEKGQTVTLRCDPISGHDNLYWYRRVMGKEIKFLLHFVKESKQDESGMPNNRFLAERTGGTYSTLKVQPAELEDSGVYFCASSRTGSYEQYFGPGTRLTVT.